One sample yielded the 2 T cell receptor beta chains listed below, sequenced in a study of PD-1 blockade in classical Hodgkin lymphoma. There was relapse after autologous stem cell transplantation in every patient, and there was variation in brentuximab vedotin exposure. Method: immunoSEQ multiplex PCR; TCRdb's copy keeps in-frame clones and lacks some. The repertoire holds around 40,000 clones, just under 80% seen once, with roughly 13% in the top ten. The source was peripheral blood mononuclear cells (PBMCs), collected at baseline. These receptors all come from a human donor with classical Hodgkin lymphoma.

The CDR3 reads CASSLSANTGELFF. DNA of the CDR3: TGTGCCAGCAGCTTGAGTGCGAACACCGGGGAGCTGTTTTTT. The chain recombines TRBV5-4 with TRBJ2-2; D unclear. Germline CDR1 reads SGHNT; CDR2 reads YYREEE (reference sequence). V lost 1 base and J 0 bases, leaving 4 bases between the germline ends. CDR3 length: 14 residues.

The chain joins TRBV7-8 to TRBJ1-1; maybe TRBD1 (5 bases). Germline-derived CDR1 and CDR2 are SGHVS and FQNEAQ. Trimming removed 5 bases from V and 13 bases from J, with 17 bases in between. The length of the CDR3 is 12 residues. The CDR3 DNA is TGTGCCAGCAGCCCAGAGACAGCGGCGGGTTTCTTT. Translated, it gives CASSPETAAGFF.